The TCR beta chain under discussion was sequenced for a study of OX40 agonist ivuxolimab in advanced cancers. This clone was seen just once. CDR3 length: 11 residues. Germline V gives CDR1 KGHSH, CDR2 LQKENI. Trimming pared 5 bases from V and 1 base from J, leaving 2 bases between. The repertoire was sequenced with immunoSEQ multiplex PCR; TCRdb's copy has only in-frame clones and lacks some. The sample has about 56,000 clones, more than 80% seen once; the top ten hold roughly a tenth. This chain uses TRBV18 with TRBJ2-5, with D unresolved. The material sequenced was CD4+ or CD8+ T cells sorted from blood, taken in a trial of the OX40 agonist ivuxolimab. This receptor was identified in an adult with an advanced solid tumor such as melanoma, head and neck, liver or kidney cancer. The CDR3 region is CASSSQETQYF. In nucleotides, the CDR3 is TGTGCCAGCTCAAGCCAAGAGACCCAGTACTTC.